This TCR beta chain originates from a study of T-cell memory formation after mild COVID-19. Study results and limitations: Pre-infection memory contained some responding clones, which suggested that cross-reactive memory had joined. Contracting clones, day 15 to 85, had balanced CD4/CD8, and later expanders favored CD4+. For contracting clones, CD4+ ones sat mainly in CM and EM, CD8+ in EMRA.

One entry per CDR3 protein, called by TCRdb with MiXCR from the 5' RACE reads. This sample has a few hundred thousand distinct CDR3 sequences, with roughly an eighth found just once. Germline V gene sequence: CDR1 DFQATT, CDR2 SNEGSKA (reference sequence). Trimming took 2 bases from V and 1 from J, leaving 12 bases between them. There are 14 residues in the CDR3. On this clonotype itself: Its target is not known.

V gene TRBV20-1 combines with J gene TRBJ2-7; the D is unclear. Sequenced material: PBMCs or a T cell subset sorted from them (not recorded which). This clonotype was sampled from a man younger than 30 who had mild COVID-19 (a few samples of this study predate the infection). Cell type and time point are not known. The CDR3: CSARTSGHSYEQYF. CDR3 bases: TGCAGTGCTAGAACTTCCGGTCATTCCTACGAGCAGTACTTC.